Sequencing of this T cell receptor (beta chain) was carried out in a study of OX40 agonist ivuxolimab in advanced cancers. Study context: Eligibility rules accepted prior anti-PD-1, anti-PD-L1 or anti-CTLA-4 therapy, and around 44% had some.

As concerns this clone: Its target is not known.

Repertoires were generated with immunoSEQ multiplex PCR, while TCRdb's copy carries only in-frame clones and drops some. The data contain 69,000 or so clones, around 84% of them singletons. Notes on the study in general: At doses 0.1 to 3.0 mg/kg, CD4+ and CD8+ clones expanded.

The ends lost 0 bases at V and 6 bases at J; junction bases unmatched: 8. The CDR3 spans 16 residues. Germline V lookup: CDR1 MNHEY, CDR2 SVGAGI. Samples of blood were obtained at baseline, on cycle 4 day 1, and on cycle 7 day 1. The material was CD4+ or CD8+ T cells sorted from blood, obtained in a trial of the OX40 agonist ivuxolimab. The rearrangement uses TRBV6-5 and TRBJ2-4; 7 bases align to TRBD2. The sequence was collected from an adult with an advanced solid tumor such as melanoma, head and neck, liver or kidney cancer. The CDR3 region is CASSYSGEGRGNIQYF. The CDR3 nucleotides read TGTGCCAGCAGTTACTCTGGGGAGGGGAGGGGAAACATTCAGTACTTC.